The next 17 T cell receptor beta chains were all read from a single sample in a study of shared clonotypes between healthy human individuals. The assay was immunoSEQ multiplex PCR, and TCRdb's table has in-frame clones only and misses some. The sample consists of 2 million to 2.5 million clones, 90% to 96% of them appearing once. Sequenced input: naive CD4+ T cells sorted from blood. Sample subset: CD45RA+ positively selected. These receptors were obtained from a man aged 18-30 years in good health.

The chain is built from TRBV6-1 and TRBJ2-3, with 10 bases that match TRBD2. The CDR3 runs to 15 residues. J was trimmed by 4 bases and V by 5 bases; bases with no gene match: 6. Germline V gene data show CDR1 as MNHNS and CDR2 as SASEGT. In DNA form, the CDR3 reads TGTGCCAGCAGTCCGCTAGCGGGAGCTTCAGATACGCAGTATTTT. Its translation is CASSPLAGASDTQYF.

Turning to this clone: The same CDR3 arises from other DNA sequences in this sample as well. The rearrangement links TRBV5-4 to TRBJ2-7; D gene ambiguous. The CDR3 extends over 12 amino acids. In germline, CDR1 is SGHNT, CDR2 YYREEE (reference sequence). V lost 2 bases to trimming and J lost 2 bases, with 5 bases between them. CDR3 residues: CASSFNTYEQYF. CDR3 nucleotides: TGTGCCAGCAGCTTCAATACCTACGAGCAGTACTTC.

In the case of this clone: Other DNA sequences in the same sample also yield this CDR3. The CDR3 loop reads CASRRTGMNTEAFF. Written as DNA, the CDR3 is TGTGCCAGCAGACGGACAGGGATGAACACTGAAGCTTTCTTT. The chain combines TRBV6-5 with TRBJ1-1; 8 nucleotides line up with TRBD1. The germline gives CDR1 MNHEY, CDR2 SVGAGI. V trimming: 6 bases; J trimming: 0 bases; junction bases outside the gene matches: 3. The CDR3 extends over 14 amino acids.

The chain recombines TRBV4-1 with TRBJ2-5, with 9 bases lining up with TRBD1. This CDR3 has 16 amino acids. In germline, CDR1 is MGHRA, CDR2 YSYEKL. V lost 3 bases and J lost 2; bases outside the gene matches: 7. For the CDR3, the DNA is TGCGCCAGCAGCCAGGCGGGGACAGGGAGGCAAGAGACCCAGTACTTC. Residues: CASSQAGTGRQETQYF.

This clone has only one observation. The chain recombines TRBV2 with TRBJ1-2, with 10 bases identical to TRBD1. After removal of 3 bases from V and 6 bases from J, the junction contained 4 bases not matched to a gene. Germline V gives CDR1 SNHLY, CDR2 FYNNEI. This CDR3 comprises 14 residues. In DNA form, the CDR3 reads TGTGCCAGCAGTGAGAGACAGGGGGCAGATGGCTACACCTTC. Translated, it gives CASSERQGADGYTF.

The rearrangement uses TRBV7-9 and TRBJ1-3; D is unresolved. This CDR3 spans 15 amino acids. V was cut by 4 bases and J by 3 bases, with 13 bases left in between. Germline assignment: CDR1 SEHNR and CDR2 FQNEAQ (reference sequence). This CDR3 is CASSYGRTNGNTIYF. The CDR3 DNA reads TGTGCCAGCAGCTACGGACGGACTAATGGAAACACCATATATTTT.

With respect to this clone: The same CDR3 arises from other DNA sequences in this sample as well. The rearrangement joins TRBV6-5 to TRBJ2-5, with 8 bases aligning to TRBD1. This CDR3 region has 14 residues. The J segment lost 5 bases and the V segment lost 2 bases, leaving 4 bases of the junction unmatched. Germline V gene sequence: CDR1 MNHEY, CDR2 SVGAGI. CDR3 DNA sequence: TGTGCCAGCAGTTACGGCAGGGGGCAGGAGACCCAGTACTTC. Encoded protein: CASSYGRGQETQYF.

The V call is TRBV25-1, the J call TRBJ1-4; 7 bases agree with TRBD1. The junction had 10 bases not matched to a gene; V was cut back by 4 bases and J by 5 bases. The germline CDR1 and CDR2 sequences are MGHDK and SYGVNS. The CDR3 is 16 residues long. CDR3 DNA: TGTGCCAGCAGTGCCGGTCGACAGGGCTTAAATGAAAAACTGTTTTTT. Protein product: CASSAGRQGLNEKLFF. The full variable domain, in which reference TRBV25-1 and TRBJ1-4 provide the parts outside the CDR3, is EADIYQTPRYLVIGTGKKITLECSQTMGHDKMYWYQQDPGMELHLIHYSYGVNSTEKGDLSSESTVSRIRTEHFPLTLESARPSHTSQYLCASSAGRQGLNEKLFFGSGTQLSVL.

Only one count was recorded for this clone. Written as DNA, the CDR3 is TGCGCCAGCAGCCAAGCTTTGCCTTCCTATAATTCACCCCTCCACTTT. Amino acids: CASSQALPSYNSPLHF. The V call is TRBV4-1, the J call TRBJ1-6, with D unclear. CDR1 is MGHRA and CDR2 is YSYEKL in the germline V gene. V gave up 1 base and J gave up 1 base, with 8 bases separating them. This CDR3 has 16 amino acids.

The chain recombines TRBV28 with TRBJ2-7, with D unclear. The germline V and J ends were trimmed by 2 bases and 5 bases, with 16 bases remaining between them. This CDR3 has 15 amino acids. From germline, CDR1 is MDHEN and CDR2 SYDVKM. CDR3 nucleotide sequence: TGTGCCAGCAGTTTACGGCTCCTCGGGCATCACGAGCAGTACTTC. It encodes CASSLRLLGHHEQYF.

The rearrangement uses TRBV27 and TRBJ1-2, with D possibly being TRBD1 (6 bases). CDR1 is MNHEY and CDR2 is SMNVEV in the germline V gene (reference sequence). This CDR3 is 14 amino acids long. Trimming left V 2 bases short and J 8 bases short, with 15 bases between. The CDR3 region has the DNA TGTGCCAGCAGTTTAACCCGGGACATCTCAGGCTACACCTTC. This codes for CASSLTRDISGYTF.

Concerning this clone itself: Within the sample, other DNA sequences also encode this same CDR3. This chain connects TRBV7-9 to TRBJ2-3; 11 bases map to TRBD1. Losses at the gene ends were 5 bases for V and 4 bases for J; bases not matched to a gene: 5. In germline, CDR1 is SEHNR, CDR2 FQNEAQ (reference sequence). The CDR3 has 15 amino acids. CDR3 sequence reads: CASSPDRGPPDTQYF. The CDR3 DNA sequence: TGTGCCAGCAGCCCGGACAGGGGGCCCCCAGATACGCAGTATTTT.

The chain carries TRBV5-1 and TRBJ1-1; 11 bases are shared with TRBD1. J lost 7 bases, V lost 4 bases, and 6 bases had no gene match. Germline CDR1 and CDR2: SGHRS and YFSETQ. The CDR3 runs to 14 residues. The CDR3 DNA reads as TGCGCCAGCAGCCAAGGACAGGGGGCGGGTGAAGCTTTCTTT. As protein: CASSQGQGAGEAFF.

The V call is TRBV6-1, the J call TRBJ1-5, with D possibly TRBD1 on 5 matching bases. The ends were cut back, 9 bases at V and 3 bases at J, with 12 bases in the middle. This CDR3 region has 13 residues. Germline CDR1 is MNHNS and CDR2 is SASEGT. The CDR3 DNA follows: TGTGCCAGTCACTGGGGCTTCAATCAGCCCCAGCATTTT. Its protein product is CASHWGFNQPQHF.

DNA of the CDR3: TGCGCCAGCAGCTTGGGGGCGACGGGGGAGACCCAGTACTTC. Translated: CASSLGATGETQYF. The J gene is TRBJ2-5, the V gene TRBV5-1, with TRBD2 as a possible D gene (5 bases). The germline V and J ends were trimmed by 0 bases and 5 bases, with 11 bases remaining between them. Per germline, CDR1 SGHRS and CDR2 YFSETQ. This CDR3 is built from 14 residues.

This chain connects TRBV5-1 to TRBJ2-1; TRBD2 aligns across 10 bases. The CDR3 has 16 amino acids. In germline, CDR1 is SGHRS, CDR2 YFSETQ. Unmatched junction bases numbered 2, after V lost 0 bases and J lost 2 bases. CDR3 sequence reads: CASSLGTSGTYNEQFF. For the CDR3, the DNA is TGCGCCAGCAGCTTGGGAACTAGCGGGACCTACAATGAGCAGTTCTTC. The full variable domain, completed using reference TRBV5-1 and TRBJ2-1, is KAGVTQTPRYLIKTRGQQVTLSCSPISGHRSVSWYQQTPGQGLQFLFEYFSETQRNKGNFPGRFSGRQFSNSRSEMNVSTLELGDSALYLCASSLGTSGTYNEQFFGPGTRLTVL.

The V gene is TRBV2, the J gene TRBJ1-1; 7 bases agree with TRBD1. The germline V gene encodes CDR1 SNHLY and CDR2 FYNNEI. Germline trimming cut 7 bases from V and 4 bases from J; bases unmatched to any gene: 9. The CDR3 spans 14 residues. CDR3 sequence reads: CASIKQGVITEAFF. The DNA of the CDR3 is TGTGCCAGCATAAAGCAGGGGGTCATCACTGAAGCTTTCTTT.